Below are 4 T cell receptor beta chains sequenced from a single sample in a study of T cell repertoires in aging, cancer and after chemotherapy. Rearranged V-D-J TRB sequences were amplified with a mixed TRB-A/B primer pool. TCRdb used MiXCR to reprocess the multiplex PCR reads, holding one entry per CDR3 protein. The sample yields approximately 3,900 distinct CDR3 sequences, less than 45% seen once. TCR beta rearrangements were amplified from peripheral blood genomic DNA. Sequencing was carried out using blood. Receptors originate from a human donor with a solid tumor.

This clonotype was counted between two and nine times. The J gene is TRBJ1-6, the V gene TRBV6-2 or TRBV6-3; no reliable D call. The V gene's germline CDR1 is MNHEY and CDR2 SVGEGT. The CDR3 runs to 11 residues. Trimming took 0 bases from V and 14 from J, leaving 5 bases between them. The CDR3 here is CASSYSTALHF. In DNA form, the CDR3 reads TGTGCCAGCAGTTACTCGACGGCCCTCCACTTT.

This clonotype was observed a few times. This rearrangement joins TRBV5-5 to TRBJ1-2; tentatively, D is TRBD1 (6 bases). Per germline, CDR1 SGHKS and CDR2 YYEKEE (reference sequence). The CDR3 is 14 residues long. V lost 4 bases, J lost 0 bases, and 10 bases lay in between. CDR3 in DNA: TGTGCCAGCAGCCCGGGGACAACTAACTATGGCTACACCTTC. Its protein product is CASSPGTTNYGYTF.

V usage is TRBV18 and J usage is TRBJ2-7, with 7 bases lining up with TRBD1. This CDR3 comprises 14 residues. J was trimmed by 3 bases and V by 4 bases; bases with no gene match: 6. CDR1 and CDR2 from the germline V gene are KGHSH and LQKENI. CDR3 nucleotides: TGTGCCAGCTCACGCCGGGACAGACTCTACGAGCAGTACTTC. Its protein is CASSRRDRLYEQYF.

This clonotype has more than one count but fewer than ten. The chain has TRBV30 and TRBJ1-3; D unclear. Germline V gives CDR1 GTSNPN, CDR2 SVGIG (reference sequence). CDR3 length: 17 amino acids. The V and J ends lost 0 bases and 0 bases respectively, with 15 bases between them. CDR3 sequence (DNA): TGTGCCTGGAGTGTAGGGCCACTCTCTAGCTCTGGAAACACCATATATTTT. The encoded protein is CAWSVGPLSSSGNTIYF. Complete variable domain (other parts from reference TRBV30 and TRBJ1-3): SQTIHQWPATLVQPVGSPLSLECTVEGTSNPNLYWYRQAAGRGLQLLFYSVGIGQISSEVPQNLSASRPQDRQFILSSKKLLLSDSGFYLCAWSVGPLSSSGNTIYFGEGSWLTVV.